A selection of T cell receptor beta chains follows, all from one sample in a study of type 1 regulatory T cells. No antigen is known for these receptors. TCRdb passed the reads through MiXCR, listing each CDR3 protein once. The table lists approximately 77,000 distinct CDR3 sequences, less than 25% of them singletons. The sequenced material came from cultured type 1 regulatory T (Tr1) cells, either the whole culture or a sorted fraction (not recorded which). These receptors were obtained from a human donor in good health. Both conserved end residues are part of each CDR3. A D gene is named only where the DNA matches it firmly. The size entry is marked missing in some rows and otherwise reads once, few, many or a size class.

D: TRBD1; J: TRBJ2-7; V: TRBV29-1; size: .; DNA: TGCAGCGTTGCCTCCGGGACAGGGTTCTACGAGCAGTACTTC; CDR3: CSVASGTGFYEQYF
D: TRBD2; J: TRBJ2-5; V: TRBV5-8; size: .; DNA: TGTGCCAGCAGCTTGAGGACTAGCGGGCTGAGAGAGACCCAGTACTTC; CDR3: CASSLRTSGLRETQYF
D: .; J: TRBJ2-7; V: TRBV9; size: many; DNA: TGTGCCAGCAGCGTAGCAGAGACTTCCCGTGAGGGGCAGTACTTC; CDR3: CASSVAETSREGQYF
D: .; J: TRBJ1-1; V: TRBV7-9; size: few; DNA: TGTGCCAGCAGCTTAGGGGTTACGGGGGTATCTTTCTTT; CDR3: CASSLGVTGVSFF
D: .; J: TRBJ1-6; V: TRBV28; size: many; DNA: TGTGCCAGCAGTACAGGGTATAATTCACCCCTCCACTTT; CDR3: CASSTGYNSPLHF
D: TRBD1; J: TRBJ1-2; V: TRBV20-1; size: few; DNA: TGCAGTGCAATACACCGGACAGGGCTCTATGGCTACACCTTC; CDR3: CSAIHRTGLYGYTF
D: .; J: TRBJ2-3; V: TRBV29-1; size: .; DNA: TGCAGCGTTCGGGGTAGCACAGATACGCAGTATTTT; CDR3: CSVRGSTDTQYF
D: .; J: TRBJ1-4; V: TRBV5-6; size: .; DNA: TGTGCCAGCAGCTTGGTTGGGACCTCAACTAATGAAAAACTGTTTTTT; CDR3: CASSLVGTSTNEKLFF
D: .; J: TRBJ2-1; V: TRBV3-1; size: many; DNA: TGTGCCAGCAGCCAACTGCCTAGCCCAAATGACAATGAGCAGTTCTTC; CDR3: CASSQLPSPNDNEQFF
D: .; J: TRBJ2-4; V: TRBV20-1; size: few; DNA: TGCAGTGCTGGTACCCTCCAGGGGCGTCGAGATAACATTCAGTACTTC; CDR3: CSAGTLQGRRDNIQYF
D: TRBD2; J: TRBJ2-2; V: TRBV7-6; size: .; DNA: TGTGCCAGCGGGAGACTAGCCGACAACACCGGGGAGCTGTTTTTT; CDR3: CASGRLADNTGELFF
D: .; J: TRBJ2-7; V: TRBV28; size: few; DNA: TGTGCCAGCAGTCCCAGGGGGGGCAAAGACGAGCAGTACTTC; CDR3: CASSPRGGKDEQYF
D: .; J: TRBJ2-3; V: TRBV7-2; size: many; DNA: TGTGCCACCTTATTAGCGCCTAGCACAGATACGCAGTATTTT; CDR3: CATLLAPSTDTQYF
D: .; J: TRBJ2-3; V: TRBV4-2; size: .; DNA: TGTGCCAGCAGCCAAGGCCGGGGGGATACGCAGTATTTT; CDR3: CASSQGRGDTQYF
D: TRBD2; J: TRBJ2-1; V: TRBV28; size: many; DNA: TGTGCCAGCAGGGAAAGCGGGGGTTACAATGAGCAGTTCTTC; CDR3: CASRESGGYNEQFF
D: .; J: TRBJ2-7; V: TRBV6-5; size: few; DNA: TGTGCCAGCAGCAGCCGTAGGGGCTCCTACGAGCAGTACTTC; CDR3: CASSSRRGSYEQYF
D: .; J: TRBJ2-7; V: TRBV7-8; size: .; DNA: TGTGCCAGCAGCTTAGGGGACGGACCCTACGAGCAGTACTTC; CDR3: CASSLGDGPYEQYF
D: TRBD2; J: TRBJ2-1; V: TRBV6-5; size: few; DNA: TGTGCCAGCACCGGACTAGCGGGACGTACATACAATGAGCAGTTCTTC; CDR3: CASTGLAGRTYNEQFF
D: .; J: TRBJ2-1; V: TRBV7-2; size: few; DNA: TGTGCCAGCAGCTTATGGCGGTCCACCTACAATGAGCAGTTCTTC; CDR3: CASSLWRSTYNEQFF
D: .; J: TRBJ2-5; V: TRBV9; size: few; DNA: TGTGCCAGCAGCGTAGGACAGGACTCGACCCAGTACTTC; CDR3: CASSVGQDSTQYF
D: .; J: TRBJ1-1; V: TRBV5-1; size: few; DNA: TGCGCCAGCAGCACCGGGGGGGGGCTTGAAGCTTTCTTT; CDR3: CASSTGGGLEAFF
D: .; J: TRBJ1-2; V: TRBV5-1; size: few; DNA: TGCGCCAGCAGCTTGGGAGCCGTAGGACATGGCTACACCTTC; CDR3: CASSLGAVGHGYTF
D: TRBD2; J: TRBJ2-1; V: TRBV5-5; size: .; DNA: TGTGCCAGCAGCCGTACTAGCGGGAGGGCCCCCTACAATGAGCAGTTCTTC; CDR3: CASSRTSGRAPYNEQFF
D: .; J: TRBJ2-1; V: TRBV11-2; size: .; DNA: TGTGCCAGCAGCTTAGACGCGCCCCACAATGAGCAGTTCTTC; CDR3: CASSLDAPHNEQFF
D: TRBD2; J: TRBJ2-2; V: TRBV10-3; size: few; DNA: TGTGCCATTGGGGGGGTTGGGAACACCGGGGAGCTGTTTTTT; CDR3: CAIGGVGNTGELFF
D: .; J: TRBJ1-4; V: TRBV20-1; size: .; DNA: TGCAGTGCTAGTGCAGGGCAGGGGAGGGAAAAACTGTTTTTT; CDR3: CSASAGQGREKLFF
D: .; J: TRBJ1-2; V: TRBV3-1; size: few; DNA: TGTGCCAGCAGCCAAGGCGCAGGGAGGGACTATGGCTACACCTTC; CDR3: CASSQGAGRDYGYTF